Below are 27 T cell receptor beta chains sequenced from a single sample in a study of blood T cell repertoires in COVID-19. TCRdb keeps only in-frame clones here, not all; method: immunoSEQ multiplex PCR. The profile shows more than 200,000 clones, about nine tenths of them singletons. Input material: PBMCs or T cells enriched from blood (not recorded which). Receptors originate from a man aged 30-40 years in a cohort exposed to, infected with or recovered from COVID-19 (not recorded which).

The CDR3 region has the DNA TGTGCCAGCAGTGAATCGGGACTAGCGGGACAGGGCACAGATACGCAGTATTTT. Translating gives CASSESGLAGQGTDTQYF. The chain couples TRBV2 to TRBJ2-3; 13 bases line up with TRBD2. The junction had 6 bases not matched to a gene; V was cut back by 2 bases and J by 1 base. Germline V gene data show CDR1 as SNHLY and CDR2 as FYNNEI. This CDR3 contains 18 residues.

The chain combines TRBV6-5 with TRBJ1-2, with 7 bases lining up with TRBD1. The CDR3 runs to 15 residues. Unmatched junction bases numbered 11, after V lost 6 bases and J lost 4 bases. The germline V gene has CDR1 MNHEY and CDR2 SVGAGI. The CDR3 DNA is TGTGCCAGCAGCTACCCGAACAGGGGAATCTATGGCTACACCTTC. Residues: CASSYPNRGIYGYTF.

This clone was observed once. The chain carries TRBV2 and TRBJ2-3, with 7 bases aligning to TRBD2. The junction had 6 bases not matched to a gene; V was cut back by 8 bases and J by 1 base. The CDR3 totals 14 residues. The germline V gene encodes CDR1 SNHLY and CDR2 FYNNEI. CDR3 DNA: TGTGCCAGCGGACGGGAGGACCGCACAGATACGCAGTATTTT. Protein: CASGREDRTDTQYF.

V is TRBV3-1 (or the pseudogene TRBV3-2) and J is TRBJ1-5; D is perhaps TRBD1 (6 bases). This CDR3 has 15 residues. Germline V CDR1 and CDR2: LGHDT, YNNKEL (reference sequence). The V and J ends lost 1 base and 0 bases respectively, with 7 bases between them. CDR3 region: CASSQGQVSNQPQHF. In DNA form, the CDR3 reads TGTGCCAGCAGCCAAGGACAGGTTAGCAATCAGCCCCAGCATTTT.

This clone was seen just once. The rearrangement uses TRBV6-5 and TRBJ1-1, with a weak D call TRBD1 (6 bases). The length of the CDR3 is 13 residues. V was cut by 2 bases and J by 11 bases, with 15 bases left in between. The V gene's germline CDR1 is MNHEY and CDR2 SVGAGI. CDR3 nucleotides: TGTGCCAGCAGTTACACCCAGGGGCCTCGTGCTTTCTTT. This encodes CASSYTQGPRAFF.

In this sample, this clone turned up once. The J gene is TRBJ1-5, the V gene TRBV6-1; TRBD1 might be the D (6 bases). CDR3 length: 15 residues. V was shortened by 2 bases and J by 2 bases, with 10 bases between the two germline ends. The germline V gene encodes CDR1 MNHNS and CDR2 SASEGT. The CDR3 reads CASSESAGGNQPQHF. The CDR3 bases are TGTGCCAGCAGTGAATCCGCAGGGGGCAATCAGCCCCAGCATTTT.

DNA for the CDR3: TGTGCCAGCTCACCACCAACAGGAGAGACCCAGTACTTC. Amino acid sequence: CASSPPTGETQYF. The rearrangement uses TRBV18 and TRBJ2-5, with D perhaps TRBD1 (5 bases). The ends were cut back, 0 bases at V and 4 bases at J, with 6 bases in the middle. The germline V gene has CDR1 KGHSH and CDR2 LQKENI. The CDR3 has 13 residues.

This chain connects TRBV28 to TRBJ1-6, with a tentative D call TRBD1 (6 bases). CDR1 and CDR2 from the germline V gene are MDHEN and SYDVKM. Trimming took off 10 bases at V and 0 bases at J, with 16 bases between the two ends. This CDR3 region has 16 residues. CDR3 amino acids: CATNAGASSYNSPLHF. The CDR3, as DNA: TGTGCCACCAACGCGGGGGCCAGCTCCTATAATTCACCCCTCCACTTT.

The V call is TRBV7-9, the J call TRBJ1-1, with D possibly TRBD1 on 6 matching bases. Germline CDR1 reads SEHNR; CDR2 reads FQNEAQ (reference sequence). The CDR3 extends over 14 amino acids. Deletions cut 2 bases from V and 6 bases from J, with 13 bases between. CDR3 residues: CASSLTGSIAEAFF. DNA for the CDR3: TGTGCCAGCAGCTTAACAGGGAGTATCGCTGAAGCTTTCTTT.

The chain joins TRBV7-2 to TRBJ2-1; 9 bases are a match to TRBD1. The ends lost 5 bases at V and 10 bases at J; junction bases unmatched: 12. Germline CDR1 SGHTA, CDR2 FQGNSA. The CDR3 runs to 15 residues. The CDR3 protein is CASSLTGGVSLEQFF. The CDR3 DNA reads as TGTGCCAGCAGCCTGACAGGGGGGGTTTCCTTGGAGCAGTTCTTC.

The chain combines TRBV5-1 with TRBJ1-2, with 7 nucleotides matching TRBD1. CDR1 is SGHRS, CDR2 YFSETQ, per germline. The CDR3 consists of 16 residues. The V gene end was trimmed by 4 bases and the J gene end by 1 base; junction bases not matched to a gene: 10. CDR3 coding DNA: TGCGCCAGCAGCGGAGCCGGGACAGCTTTTAACTATGGCTACACCTTC. Translation gives CASSGAGTAFNYGYTF.

The rearrangement links TRBV5-1 to TRBJ2-5; the D gene is possibly TRBD2 (6 bases). The CDR3 covers 16 residues. V lost 0 bases, J lost 5 bases, and 17 bases lay in between. Germline V lookup: CDR1 SGHRS, CDR2 YFSETQ. The CDR3 reads CASSLASTGVRETQYF. CDR3 in DNA: TGCGCCAGCAGCTTGGCGTCAACGGGAGTTCGGGAGACCCAGTACTTC. Full variable domain (remainder filled in from reference TRBV5-1 and TRBJ2-5): KAGVTQTPRYLIKTRGQQVTLSCSPISGHRSVSWYQQTPGQGLQFLFEYFSETQRNKGNFPGRFSGRQFSNSRSEMNVSTLELGDSALYLCASSLASTGVRETQYFGPGTRLLVL.

This chain connects TRBV10-1 to TRBJ2-7, with 10 positions matching TRBD2. The ends lost 6 bases at V and 3 bases at J; junction bases unmatched: 5. The germline gives CDR1 WNHNN, CDR2 SYGVQD (reference sequence). The CDR3 covers 14 residues. The CDR3 DNA reads TGCGCCAGCAGAAGCGGGAGGGCCATCTACGAGCAGTACTTC. Translated, it gives CASRSGRAIYEQYF.

The chain carries TRBV5-8 and TRBJ1-2; unclear D gene. Trimming pared 4 bases from V and 4 bases from J, leaving 20 bases between. CDR3 size: 16 residues. Germline CDR1 is SGHTS and CDR2 is YDEGEE. The CDR3 loop reads CASSRGQPGDFYGYTF. The CDR3 DNA sequence: TGTGCCAGCAGCCGGGGTCAGCCTGGGGATTTCTATGGCTACACCTTC.

The CDR3 DNA follows: TGTGCCAGCAGTTTAGTCAGGAACACTGAAGCTTTCTTT. Protein: CASSLVRNTEAFF. This chain uses TRBV28 with TRBJ1-1; D is undetermined. Trimming shortened V by 2 bases and J by 1 base, and 5 bases separated the two germline ends. Germline V CDR1 and CDR2: MDHEN, SYDVKM. The CDR3 covers 13 residues.

The chain has TRBV6-5 and TRBJ2-1, with 7 bases that match TRBD2. The trim removed 3 bases at V and 6 bases at J, leaving 8 bases unmatched. There are 15 residues in the CDR3. Germline V gene sequence: CDR1 MNHEY, CDR2 SVGAGI. The CDR3, as DNA: TGTGCCAGCAGTTATGAGGGAGGGCCCGGCAATGAGCAGTTCTTC. Protein: CASSYEGGPGNEQFF.

This chain uses TRBV25-1 with TRBJ2-7; 7 bases map to TRBD1. The CDR3 has 14 residues. V shed 5 bases and J 3 bases; nucleotides not matched to a gene: 7. CDR1 and CDR2 (germline): MGHDK, SYGVNS. This CDR3 reads CASSQQGPSYEQYF. Here the CDR3 DNA reads TGTGCCAGCAGTCAACAGGGGCCAAGCTACGAGCAGTACTTC.

The V and J genes are TRBV15 and TRBJ1-1; 10 bases align to TRBD1. The germline gives CDR1 LNHNV, CDR2 YYDKDF (reference sequence). J was trimmed by 1 base and V by 1 base; bases with no gene match: 6. The CDR3 contains 17 residues. This CDR3 is CATSRGRQGARNTEAFF. CDR3 in DNA: TGTGCCACCAGCAGAGGTCGACAGGGGGCGAGGAACACTGAAGCTTTCTTT.

The chain couples TRBV14 to TRBJ2-1, with a tentative D call TRBD1 (6 bases). Trimming pared 5 bases from V and 6 bases from J, leaving 11 bases between. CDR1 is SGHDN and CDR2 is FVKESK in the germline V gene. The CDR3 has 13 amino acids. The CDR3 loop reads CASSFRRGNEQFF. The CDR3 nucleotides read TGTGCCAGCAGCTTCCGCAGGGGCAATGAGCAGTTCTTC.

This chain links TRBV27 with TRBJ1-1, with TRBD1 matching 7 bases. The CDR3 has 14 residues. With 3 bases clipped from V and 4 bases from J, the junction kept 5 bases outside the gene matches. Germline CDR1 MNHEY, CDR2 SMNVEV (reference sequence). The CDR3 nucleotides read TGTGCCAGCAGTTTGTTTACAGGGGCCACTGAAGCTTTCTTT. Amino acid sequence: CASSLFTGATEAFF.

The rearrangement uses TRBV27 and TRBJ2-7; 9 nucleotides line up with TRBD1. Germline CDR1 reads MNHEY; CDR2 reads SMNVEV (reference sequence). The CDR3 runs 13 residues. V was pared by 4 bases and J by 3 bases, with 1 base of the junction left unmatched. The chain's CDR3 is CASSSGQGYEQYF. The CDR3 coding sequence is TGTGCCAGCAGTTCGGGACAGGGCTACGAGCAGTACTTC.

This chain uses TRBV5-8 with TRBJ2-7; D may be TRBD1 (5 bases). V dropped 2 bases and J dropped 7 bases, with 19 bases sitting between them. There are 15 residues in the CDR3. Germline CDR1 reads SGHTS; CDR2 reads YDEGEE. Written as DNA, the CDR3 is TGTGCCAGCAGCTTAAGGGGCATACCGGTATGGGAGCAGTACTTC. This translates into CASSLRGIPVWEQYF.

The chain uses TRBV19 and TRBJ2-3; possible D gene TRBD2, 6 bases. Germline-derived CDR1 and CDR2 are LNHDA and SQIVND (reference sequence). The CDR3 length is 15 residues. Trimming removed 6 bases from V and 2 bases from J, with 15 bases in between. This chain's CDR3 is CASSRGGGDTDTQYF. CDR3 nucleotides: TGTGCCAGTAGCCGCGGCGGAGGGGACACAGATACGCAGTATTTT.

V gene TRBV10-3 combines with J gene TRBJ1-5; TRBD1 is a possible D gene (5 bases). This CDR3 region has 17 residues. Germline V CDR1 and CDR2: ENHRY, SYGVKD. V shed 0 bases and J shed 2 bases, with 14 bases lying between them. The CDR3 DNA reads TGTGCCATCAGTGAGTCCCCAGGGCTGGGCGGCAATCAGCCCCAGCATTTT. The encoded protein is CAISESPGLGGNQPQHF.

This chain uses TRBV5-4 with TRBJ2-7; D uncertain. The CDR3 loop spans 13 amino acids. Trimming shortened V by 0 bases and J by 4 bases, and 8 bases separated the two germline ends. The germline CDR1 and CDR2 sequences are SGHNT and YYREEE (reference sequence). CDR3 bases: TGTGCCAGCAGCTTGGCCCGTCAGTACGAGCAGTACTTC. This codes for CASSLARQYEQYF.

The chain joins TRBV9 to TRBJ2-1, with D hard to call. CDR1 is SGDLS, CDR2 YYNGEE, per germline. V gave up 1 base and J gave up 7 bases, with 9 bases separating them. The CDR3 sequence is 13 residues long. The CDR3 DNA follows: TGTGCCAGCAGCGTAACGAGCTGGAATGAGCAGTTCTTC. It is translated as CASSVTSWNEQFF.

The chain is built from TRBV11-2 and TRBJ1-2; 7 bases map to TRBD1. The length of the CDR3 is 13 residues. The V and J ends lost 2 bases and 6 bases, in that order; junction bases with no gene match: 3. Germline CDR1 and CDR2: SGHAT and FQNNGV. CDR3 region: CASSLRQGNGYTF. Written as DNA, the CDR3 is TGTGCCAGCAGCTTACGACAGGGAAATGGCTACACCTTC.